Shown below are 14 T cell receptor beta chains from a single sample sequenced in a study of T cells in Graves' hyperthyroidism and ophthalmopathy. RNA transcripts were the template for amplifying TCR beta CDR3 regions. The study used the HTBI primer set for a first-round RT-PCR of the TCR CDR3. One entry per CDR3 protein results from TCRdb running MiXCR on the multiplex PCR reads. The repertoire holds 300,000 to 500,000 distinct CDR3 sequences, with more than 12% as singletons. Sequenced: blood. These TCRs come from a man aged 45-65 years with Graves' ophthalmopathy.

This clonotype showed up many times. The CDR3 DNA sequence: TGTGCCAGCAGACATGGACAGGGGGCAGATACGCAGTATTTT. Translating it yields CASRHGQGADTQYF. The chain couples TRBV7-9 to TRBJ2-3; 10 bases are a match to TRBD1. Per the germline V gene, CDR1 is SEHNR and CDR2 is FQNEAQ (reference sequence). This CDR3 is 14 amino acids long. V lost 6 bases to trimming and J lost 4 bases; unmatched junction nucleotides: 4.

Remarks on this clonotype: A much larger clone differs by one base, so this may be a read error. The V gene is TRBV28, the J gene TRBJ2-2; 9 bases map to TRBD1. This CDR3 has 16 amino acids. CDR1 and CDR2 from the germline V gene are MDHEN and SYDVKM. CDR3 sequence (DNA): TGTGTCAGCAGTCCCGCCGGGACAGGGCACACCGGGGAGCTGTTTTTT. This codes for CVSSPAGTGHTGELFF.

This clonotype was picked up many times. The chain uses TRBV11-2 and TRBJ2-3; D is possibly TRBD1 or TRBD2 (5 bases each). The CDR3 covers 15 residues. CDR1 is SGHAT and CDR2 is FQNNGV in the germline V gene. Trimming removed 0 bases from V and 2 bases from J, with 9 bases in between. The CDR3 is CASSLDGGITDTQYF. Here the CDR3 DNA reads TGTGCCAGCAGCTTAGATGGGGGAATCACAGATACGCAGTATTTT.

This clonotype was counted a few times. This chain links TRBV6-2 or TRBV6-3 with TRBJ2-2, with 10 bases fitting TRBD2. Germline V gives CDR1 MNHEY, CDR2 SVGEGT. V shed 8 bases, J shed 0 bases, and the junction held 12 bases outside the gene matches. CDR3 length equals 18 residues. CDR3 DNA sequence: TGTGCCAGCTCATACCCGCTAGCGGGAGCCCCGAACACCGGGGAGCTGTTTTTT. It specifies CASSYPLAGAPNTGELFF.

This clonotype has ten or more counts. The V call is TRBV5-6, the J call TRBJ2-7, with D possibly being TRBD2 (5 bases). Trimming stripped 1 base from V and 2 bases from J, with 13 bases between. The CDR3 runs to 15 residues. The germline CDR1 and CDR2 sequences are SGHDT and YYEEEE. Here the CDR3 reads CASSLLSGRTYEQYF. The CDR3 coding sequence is TGTGCCAGCAGCTTGCTGAGTGGGAGAACCTACGAGCAGTACTTC.

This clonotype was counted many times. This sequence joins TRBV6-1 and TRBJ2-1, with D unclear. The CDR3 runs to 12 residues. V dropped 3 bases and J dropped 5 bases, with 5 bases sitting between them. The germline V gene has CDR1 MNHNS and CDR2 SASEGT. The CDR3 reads CASSESDNEQFF. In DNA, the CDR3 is TGTGCCAGCAGTGAGAGCGACAATGAGCAGTTCTTC.

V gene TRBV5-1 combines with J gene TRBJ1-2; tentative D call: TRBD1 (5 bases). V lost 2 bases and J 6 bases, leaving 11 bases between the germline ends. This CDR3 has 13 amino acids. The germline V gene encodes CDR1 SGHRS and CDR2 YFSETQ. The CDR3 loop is CASSFDGQNGYTF. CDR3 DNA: TGCGCCAGCAGCTTCGACGGACAAAATGGCTACACCTTC.

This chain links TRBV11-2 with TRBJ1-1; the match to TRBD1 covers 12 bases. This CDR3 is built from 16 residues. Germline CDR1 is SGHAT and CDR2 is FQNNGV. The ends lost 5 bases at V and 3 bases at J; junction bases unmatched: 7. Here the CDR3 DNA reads TGTGCCAGCAGCCGGGCCGGGACAGGGGGCTACACTGAAGCTTTCTTT. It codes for CASSRAGTGGYTEAFF.

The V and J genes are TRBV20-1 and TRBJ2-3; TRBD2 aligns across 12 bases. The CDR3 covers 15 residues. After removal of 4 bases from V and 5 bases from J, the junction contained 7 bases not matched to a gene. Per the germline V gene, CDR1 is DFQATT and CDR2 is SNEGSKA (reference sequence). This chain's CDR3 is CSATWTSGVIDTQYF. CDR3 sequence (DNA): TGCAGTGCTACGTGGACTAGCGGGGTCATAGATACGCAGTATTTT.

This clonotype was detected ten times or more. The CDR3 loop reads CASRPLVGRETQYF. The CDR3 nucleotides read TGTGCCAGCCGCCCATTGGTGGGCCGGGAGACCCAGTACTTC. The J gene is TRBJ2-5, the V gene TRBV11-2; D is uncertain. Germline-derived CDR1 and CDR2 are SGHAT and FQNNGV. CDR3 size: 14 residues. The ends were cut back, 8 bases at V and 5 bases at J, with 18 bases in the middle.

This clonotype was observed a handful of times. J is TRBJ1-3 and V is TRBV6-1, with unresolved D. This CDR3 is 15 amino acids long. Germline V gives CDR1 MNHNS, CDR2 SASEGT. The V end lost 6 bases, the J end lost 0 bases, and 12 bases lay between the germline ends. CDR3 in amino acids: CASSARGNSGNTIYF. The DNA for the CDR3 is TGTGCCAGCAGCGCCCGAGGGAACTCTGGAAACACCATATATTTT.

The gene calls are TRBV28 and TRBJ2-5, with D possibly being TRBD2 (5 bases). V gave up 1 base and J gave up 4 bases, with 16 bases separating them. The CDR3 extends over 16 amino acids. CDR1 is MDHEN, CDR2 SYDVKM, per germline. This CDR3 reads CASSLFGEPLRETQYF. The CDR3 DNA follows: TGTGCCAGCAGTTTATTTGGGGAGCCCCTGCGAGAGACCCAGTACTTC.

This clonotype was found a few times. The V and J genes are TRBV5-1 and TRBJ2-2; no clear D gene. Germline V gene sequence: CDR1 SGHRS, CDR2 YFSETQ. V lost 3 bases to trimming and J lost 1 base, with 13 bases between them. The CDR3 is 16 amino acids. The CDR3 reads CASSSIGELNTGELFF. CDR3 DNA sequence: TGCGCCAGCAGCTCGATTGGGGAACTGAACACCGGGGAGCTGTTTTTT.

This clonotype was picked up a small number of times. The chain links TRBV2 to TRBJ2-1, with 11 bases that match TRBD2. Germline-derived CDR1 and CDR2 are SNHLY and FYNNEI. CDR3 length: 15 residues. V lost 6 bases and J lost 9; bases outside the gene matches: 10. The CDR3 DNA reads TGTGCCAGCAGCTTTAGCGGGAGGGCCCTAGGTGAGCAGTTCTTC. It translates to CASSFSGRALGEQFF.